This paragraph reports one T cell receptor beta chain. Its antigen is undetermined. The source of the sample is a study of OX40 agonist ivuxolimab in advanced cancers. The overall study: Each patient was given ivuxolimab into a vein every 2 weeks, at 0.01 to 10 mg/kg. Males comprised around 80% of the group, whose mean age was approximately 60 years (range 23 to 79). Head and neck, renal cell, melanoma or hepatocellular carcinoma were the cancers that dose-escalation patients had.

Germline CDR1 is LGHNA and CDR2 is YNFKEQ. The V gene lost 4 bases and the J gene lost 5 bases, with 15 bases spanning the gap. CDR3 length: 14 amino acids. Study-wide findings and caveats: More expanded clones were seen, on average, in CD8+ T cells than in CD4+.

Method: immunoSEQ multiplex PCR; TCRdb's copy keeps in-frame clones and lacks some. This table has tens of thousands of clones, about 90% appearing once. The receptor comes from an adult with an advanced solid tumor such as melanoma, head and neck, liver or kidney cancer. This sample comprised CD4+ or CD8+ T cells sorted from blood, obtained in a trial of the OX40 agonist ivuxolimab. This chain uses TRBV4-2 with TRBJ2-7; D tentatively fits TRBD1 or TRBD2 (5 bases each). The CDR3 DNA follows: TGTGCCAGCAGCCCGGGACGGGGCGTAAACGAGCAGTACTTC. Translating gives CASSPGRGVNEQYF.